The next 23 T cell receptor beta chains were all read from a single sample in a study of blood T cell repertoires in COVID-19. The repertoire was sequenced with immunoSEQ multiplex PCR; TCRdb's copy has only in-frame clones and lacks some. The sample comprises approximately 270,000 clones, 87% of which are singletons, and around 3% rests with the top ten. The sample consisted of peripheral blood. Source of these receptors: a man younger than 35 with active or convalescent COVID-19.

The chain has TRBV10-2 and TRBJ2-1, with 8 nucleotides matching TRBD1. Germline loops: CDR1 WSHSY, CDR2 SAAADI. The V segment lost 10 bases and the J segment 9 bases; nucleotides outside the gene matches: 11. CDR3 length: 13 residues. The CDR3 loop is CATWDRMTGEQFF. The CDR3 coding sequence is TGCGCCACTTGGGACAGGATGACTGGTGAGCAGTTCTTC.

The genes are TRBV6-5 and TRBJ2-5; no clear D. This CDR3 has 11 residues. Germline assignment: CDR1 MNHEY and CDR2 SVGAGI. Trimming left V 11 bases short and J 5 bases short, with 12 bases between. As DNA, the CDR3 is TGTGCCGCCGAGAGGCTCGAGACCCAGTACTTC. Residues: CAAERLETQYF.

V and J are TRBV15 and TRBJ1-3; D is unresolved. The CDR3 is made up of 15 amino acids. CDR1 and CDR2 (germline): LNHNV, YYDKDF (reference sequence). The germline V and J ends were trimmed by 6 bases and 4 bases, with 16 bases remaining between them. DNA of the CDR3: TGTGCCACCAGTATTCCGGGGTCATACGGAAACACCATATATTTT. Its protein product is CATSIPGSYGNTIYF.

This clone was counted once. CDR3 protein: CSASGTGDTQYF. The CDR3 region has the DNA TGCAGTGCTAGTGGGACAGGGGATACGCAGTATTTT. The rearrangement links TRBV20-1 to TRBJ2-3; 9 bases line up with TRBD1. After removal of 3 bases from V and 6 bases from J, the junction contained 1 base not matched to a gene. Per the germline V gene, CDR1 is DFQATT and CDR2 is SNEGSKA (reference sequence). This CDR3 region has 12 residues.

The rearrangement joins TRBV7-8 to TRBJ2-7; D unresolved. The CDR3 has 14 amino acids. Germline-derived CDR1 and CDR2 are SGHVS and FQNEAQ. The V end lost 5 bases, the J end lost 4 bases, and 15 bases lay between the germline ends. The DNA for the CDR3 is TGTGCCAGCAGCCCACACGTATACCCTTACGAGCAGTACTTC. It is translated as CASSPHVYPYEQYF.

V and J are TRBV30 and TRBJ1-2, with D possibly TRBD1 on 5 matching bases. This CDR3 contains 15 residues. V was trimmed by 3 bases and J by 4 bases, leaving 18 bases between them. Germline CDR1 GTSNPN, CDR2 SVGIG (reference sequence). The CDR3 spells CAWSQGAGSGYGYTF. The CDR3 bases are TGTGCCTGGAGCCAGGGCGCGGGATCAGGCTATGGCTACACCTTC.

This rearrangement joins TRBV11-3 to TRBJ2-2, with D perhaps matching TRBD2 (5 bases). V lost 5 bases and J lost 2, with 12 bases in between. The CDR3 loop spans 15 amino acids. Germline CDR1 is SGHNT and CDR2 is YENEEA. The DNA for the CDR3 is TGTGCCAGCAGCCCAGCACGGGGTAACACCGGGGAGCTGTTTTTT. It specifies CASSPARGNTGELFF.

The chain links TRBV25-1 to TRBJ1-1; unclear D gene. Germline V gene sequence: CDR1 MGHDK, CDR2 SYGVNS. The ends were cut back, 2 bases at V and 10 bases at J, with 14 bases in the middle. This CDR3 has 13 amino acids. The chain's CDR3 is CASSEDARLTAFF. DNA for the CDR3: TGTGCCAGCAGTGAAGACGCCAGACTGACAGCTTTCTTT.

V usage is TRBV5-1 and J usage is TRBJ1-1; D uncertain. Germline CDR1 and CDR2: SGHRS and YFSETQ. This CDR3 is built from 14 residues. The V and J ends lost 0 bases and 8 bases respectively, with 14 bases between them. CDR3 protein: CASSLGGVTSEAFF. The CDR3 coding sequence is TGCGCCAGCAGCTTGGGAGGAGTCACTTCGGAAGCTTTCTTT. Supplemented by reference TRBV5-1 and TRBJ1-1, the full variable domain reads KAGVTQTPRYLIKTRGQQVTLSCSPISGHRSVSWYQQTPGQGLQFLFEYFSETQRNKGNFPGRFSGRQFSNSRSEMNVSTLELGDSALYLCASSLGGVTSEAFFGQGTRLTVV.

The chain carries TRBV5-1 and TRBJ2-6; 8 positions match TRBD1. The CDR3 spans 17 residues. The V gene's germline CDR1 is SGHRS and CDR2 YFSETQ. J lost 0 bases, V lost 0 bases, and 2 bases had no gene match. This chain's CDR3 is CASSLGQGISGANVLTF. CDR3 DNA sequence: TGCGCCAGCAGCTTGGGACAGGGGATCTCTGGGGCCAACGTCCTGACTTTC.

J is TRBJ2-2 and V is TRBV4-1; 9 nucleotides agree with TRBD2. Germline V gene lookup returns CDR1 MGHRA and CDR2 YSYEKL. The CDR3 is made up of 18 amino acids. The V and J ends lost 0 bases and 3 bases, in that order; junction bases with no gene match: 8. The CDR3 sequence: CASSQDPDLAGHTGELFF. The CDR3 region has the DNA TGCGCCAGCAGCCAAGACCCCGACCTAGCGGGACACACCGGGGAGCTGTTTTTT.

The V gene is TRBV6-2 or TRBV6-3, the J gene TRBJ2-1, with 7 positions matching TRBD2. Germline-derived CDR1 and CDR2 are MNHEY and SVGEGT. CDR3 length equals 17 residues. V lost 5 bases to trimming and J lost 4 bases; unmatched junction nucleotides: 14. The CDR3 sequence is CASSPQLARPIYNEQFF. The CDR3 bases are TGTGCCAGCAGTCCCCAACTAGCGCGACCCATATACAATGAGCAGTTCTTC.

The V call is TRBV28, the J call TRBJ2-3; 14 nucleotides line up with TRBD2. Germline V gene lookup returns CDR1 MDHEN and CDR2 SYDVKM. CDR3 length: 16 amino acids. V lost 6 bases to trimming and J lost 5 bases; unmatched junction nucleotides: 7. In DNA, the CDR3 is TGTGCCAGCAGGGAGGGGACTAGCGGGAGTGTAGATACGCAGTATTTT. The encoded protein is CASREGTSGSVDTQYF.

For this clone: A junction end diverges from the germline sequence, so it may reflect a read error. The chain links TRBV2 to TRBJ1-1, with 10 bases aligning to TRBD1. The CDR3 spans 14 residues. CDR1 and CDR2 from the germline V gene are SNHLY and FYNNEI. The CDR3 loop reads CASSLDRGNSEAFF. DNA of the CDR3: TGTGCCAGCAGTCTGGACAGGGGGAACTCTGAAGCTTTCTTT.

The chain recombines TRBV18 with TRBJ2-2; no definite D call. The CDR3 sequence is 13 residues long. V was shortened by 3 bases and J by 4 bases, with 6 bases between the two germline ends. Germline V gene lookup returns CDR1 KGHSH and CDR2 LQKENI. In DNA form, the CDR3 reads TGTGCCAGCTCACCGGCAGGCACCGGGGAGCTGTTTTTT. Residues: CASSPAGTGELFF.

The V gene is TRBV19, the J gene TRBJ1-1, with 9 positions matching TRBD1. CDR3 length: 17 amino acids. The V gene's germline CDR1 is LNHDA and CDR2 SQIVND (reference sequence). The trim removed 9 bases at V and 5 bases at J, leaving 19 bases unmatched. As DNA, the CDR3 is TGTGCCAGCGGGGTTAGCGAAGAACAGGGGGCTTGGACTGAAGCTTTCTTT. Residues: CASGVSEEQGAWTEAFF.

V is TRBV19 and J is TRBJ1-2, with 7 bases identical to TRBD1. V lost 4 bases and J lost 6; bases outside the gene matches: 5. In germline, CDR1 is LNHDA, CDR2 SQIVND (reference sequence). There are 13 residues in the CDR3. The CDR3 protein is CASSNRGADGYTF. The CDR3 coding sequence is TGTGCCAGTAGTAACAGGGGCGCGGATGGCTACACCTTC.

The CDR3 DNA reads as TGTGCCAGAAGCTTGGTTTCTTCTAACTATGGCTACACCTTC. Translating it yields CARSLVSSNYGYTF. V gene TRBV5-3 combines with J gene TRBJ1-2, with no clear D. TRBV5-3 is an ORF, and what it does is uncertain. The CDR3 spans 14 residues. The germline V and J ends were trimmed by 0 bases and 0 bases, with 6 bases remaining between them.

The rearrangement uses TRBV7-2 and TRBJ1-4; weak D call: TRBD1 (5 bases). Germline V gene lookup returns CDR1 SGHTA and CDR2 FQGNSA. This CDR3 is built from 15 residues. V was shortened by 1 base and J by 7 bases, with 13 bases between the two germline ends. The CDR3 region is CASSLDGVGGEKLFF. The CDR3 nucleotides are TGTGCCAGCAGCTTAGACGGGGTCGGGGGTGAAAAACTGTTTTTT.

The chain couples TRBV19 to TRBJ2-7; TRBD2 aligns across 8 bases. This CDR3 contains 12 residues. V lost 6 bases to trimming and J lost 9 bases; unmatched junction nucleotides: 7. Per the germline V gene, CDR1 is LNHDA and CDR2 is SQIVND (reference sequence). CDR3 coding DNA: TGTGCCAGTAGAGGCGCCCGGGGGGGGCAGTACTTC. This encodes CASRGARGGQYF. Full variable domain (outside the CDR3, taken from reference TRBV19 and TRBJ2-7): DGGITQSPKYLFRKEGQNVTLSCEQNLNHDAMYWYRQDPGQGLRLIYYSQIVNDFQKGDIAEGYSVSREKKESFPLTVTSAQKNPTAFYLCASRGARGGQYFGPGTRLTVT.

The chain links TRBV7-2 to TRBJ1-6; unclear D gene. CDR3 length: 13 amino acids. Trimming shortened V by 3 bases and J by 7 bases, and 7 bases separated the two germline ends. Germline V gives CDR1 SGHTA, CDR2 FQGNSA. DNA of the CDR3: TGTGCCAGCAGCTTTAAGGAGAATTCACCCCTCCACTTT. It specifies CASSFKENSPLHF.

J is TRBJ2-3 and V is TRBV28, with 11 bases matching TRBD2. Germline trimming cut 2 bases from V and 1 base from J; bases unmatched to any gene: 8. Per germline, CDR1 MDHEN and CDR2 SYDVKM. CDR3 length: 18 amino acids. CDR3 in amino acids: CASSLASLAGDRTDTQYF. CDR3 DNA: TGTGCCAGCAGTTTAGCCTCACTAGCGGGAGACCGCACAGATACGCAGTATTTT.

J is TRBJ2-7 and V is TRBV10-3, with TRBD1 as a possible D gene (5 bases). Germline lookup yields CDR1 ENHRY and CDR2 SYGVKD. The ends were cut back, 3 bases at V and 3 bases at J, with 18 bases in the middle. CDR3 length equals 16 residues. The CDR3 reads CAISEKRTRLNYEQYF. CDR3 coding DNA: TGTGCCATCAGTGAAAAAAGGACACGGTTAAACTACGAGCAGTACTTC.